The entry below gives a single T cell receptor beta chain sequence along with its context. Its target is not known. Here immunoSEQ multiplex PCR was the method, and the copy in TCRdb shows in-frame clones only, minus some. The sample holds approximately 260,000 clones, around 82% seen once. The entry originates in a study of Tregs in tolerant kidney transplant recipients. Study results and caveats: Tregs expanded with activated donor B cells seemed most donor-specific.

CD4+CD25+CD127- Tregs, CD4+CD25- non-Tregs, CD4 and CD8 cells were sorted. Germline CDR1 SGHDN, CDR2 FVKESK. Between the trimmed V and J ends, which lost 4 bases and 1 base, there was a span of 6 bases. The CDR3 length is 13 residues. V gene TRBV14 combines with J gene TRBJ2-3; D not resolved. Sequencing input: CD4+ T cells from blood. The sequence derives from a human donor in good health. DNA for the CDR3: TGTGCCAGCAGCCCGGTGGGCACAGATACGCAGTATTTT. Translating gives CASSPVGTDTQYF.